The 24 T cell receptor beta chains below all came from one sample that was sequenced in a study of graft-versus-host responses after intestinal transplantation. Their target antigens are unknown. Sequencing was performed with immunoSEQ multiplex PCR; in TCRdb, only in-frame clones are kept and a portion is missing. The repertoire holds some 120,000 clones, with around nine tenths as singletons. The sequences come from unstimulated CD4+ T cells sorted from spleen or lymph node cells, collected before intestinal transplant. All receptors derive from a human donor who received an intestinal transplant.

The chain uses TRBV19 and TRBJ2-3; the D gene is possibly TRBD1 (5 bases). This CDR3 has 13 residues. The germline V gene has CDR1 LNHDA and CDR2 SQIVND (reference sequence). Trimming took 1 base from V and 6 from J, leaving 8 bases between them. CDR3 sequence (DNA): TGTGCCAGTAGTATAGGGGGCATGGATACGCAGTATTTT. Translation gives CASSIGGMDTQYF.

The rearrangement uses TRBV29-1 and TRBJ2-5; no reliable D call. The CDR3 has 12 residues. Trimming cost V 3 bases and J 2 bases, with 7 bases left between them. CDR1 and CDR2 from the germline V gene are SQVTM and ANQGSEA. CDR3 nucleotide sequence: TGCAGCGTTGATCGTGCGCAAGAGACCCAGTACTTC. This encodes CSVDRAQETQYF. Using reference TRBV29-1 and TRBJ2-5 for the parts outside the CDR3, the full variable domain is SAVISQKPSRDICQRGTSLTIQCQVDSQVTMMFWYRQQPGQSLTLIATANQGSEATYESGFVIDKFPISRPNLTFSTLTVSNMSPEDSSIYLCSVDRAQETQYFGPGTRLLVL.

This clone was recorded only once. The chain joins TRBV15 to TRBJ1-2; D possibly corresponds to TRBD1 (5 bases). V was cut by 1 base and J by 4 bases, with 19 bases left in between. The CDR3 is 17 residues long. In germline, CDR1 is LNHNV, CDR2 YYDKDF (reference sequence). The CDR3 DNA reads as TGTGCCACCAGCAGAGCTGTACAGGCTCTGGCGGCCTATGGCTACACCTTC. Protein: CATSRAVQALAAYGYTF.

The chain employs TRBV29-1 and TRBJ2-1; 7 positions match TRBD2. Germline CDR1 and CDR2: SQVTM and ANQGSEA. This CDR3 has 16 amino acids. With 6 bases clipped from V and 1 base from J, the junction kept 12 bases outside the gene matches. The CDR3 bases are TGCAGCGTCCACCCACTTGGGCGGGGGTCCTACAATGAGCAGTTCTTC. Translating gives CSVHPLGRGSYNEQFF.

The chain joins TRBV6-5 to TRBJ1-2, with D uncertain. The germline CDR1 and CDR2 sequences are MNHEY and SVGAGI. The ends were cut back, 4 bases at V and 8 bases at J, with 20 bases in the middle. The CDR3 contains 15 residues. The CDR3 reads CASSSLKRGLWGYTF. The CDR3, as DNA: TGTGCCAGCAGTTCCCTCAAACGGGGTCTCTGGGGCTACACCTTC.

This sequence joins TRBV6-5 and TRBJ2-1; TRBD2 agrees at 14 bases. The V segment lost 6 bases and the J segment 10 bases; nucleotides outside the gene matches: 8. The CDR3 has 15 amino acids. The germline V gene has CDR1 MNHEY and CDR2 SVGAGI. For the CDR3, the DNA is TGTGCCAGCAGAATAGGGACTAGCGGGGGTAAAGAGCAGTTCTTC. It is translated as CASRIGTSGGKEQFF.

The rearrangement links TRBV4-1 to TRBJ1-5, with a tentative D call TRBD1 (6 bases). CDR1 is MGHRA and CDR2 is YSYEKL in the germline V gene. The CDR3 extends over 14 amino acids. V was pared by 4 bases and J by 5 bases, with 12 bases between. The CDR3 region is CASSLSQGYQPQHF. CDR3 sequence (DNA): TGCGCCAGCAGCCTCTCTCAGGGGTATCAGCCCCAGCATTTT.

The chain's CDR3 is CASTKQGERSYNEQFF. The CDR3 region has the DNA TGTGCCAGCACTAAGCAGGGGGAGCGCTCCTACAATGAGCAGTTCTTC. J is TRBJ2-1 and V is TRBV4-2; TRBD1 matches 7 bases. The CDR3 is made up of 16 amino acids. Germline V gene lookup returns CDR1 LGHNA and CDR2 YNFKEQ. The junction had 9 bases not matched to a gene; V was cut back by 7 bases and J by 0 bases.

CDR3 nucleotide sequence: TGTGCCAGCAGCTCACCCTTTACAGGCACCGGGGAGCTGTTTTTT. Amino acids: CASSSPFTGTGELFF. This rearrangement joins TRBV5-4 to TRBJ2-2; D possibly corresponds to TRBD1 (5 bases). Germline values: CDR1 SGHNT, CDR2 YYREEE (reference sequence). The length of the CDR3 is 15 residues. V dropped 3 bases and J dropped 4 bases, with 13 bases sitting between them.

This rearrangement joins TRBV7-3 to TRBJ2-5; 7 bases agree with TRBD2. Germline CDR1 reads SGHTA; CDR2 reads FQGTGA. The length of the CDR3 is 13 residues. The V and J ends lost 1 base and 5 bases, in that order; junction bases with no gene match: 1. CDR3 sequence: CASSLREGETQYF. CDR3 nucleotides: TGTGCCAGCAGCTTAAGGGAGGGGGAGACCCAGTACTTC.

V is TRBV19 and J is TRBJ1-1, with TRBD1 matching over 7 bases. The germline CDR1 and CDR2 sequences are LNHDA and SQIVND (reference sequence). V shed 6 bases and J 1 base; nucleotides not matched to a gene: 11. This CDR3 is 16 amino acids long. The CDR3 sequence is CASSTEQGWANTEAFF. The CDR3 DNA reads TGTGCCAGTAGCACAGAACAGGGGTGGGCGAACACTGAAGCTTTCTTT.

This chain links TRBV5-5 with TRBJ2-5, with D possibly matching TRBD1 (6 bases). In germline, CDR1 is SGHKS, CDR2 YYEKEE (reference sequence). CDR3 length: 13 amino acids. V gave up 2 bases and J gave up 5 bases, with 10 bases separating them. The CDR3 protein is CASSFTGWETQYF. The DNA of the CDR3 is TGTGCCAGCAGCTTCACAGGGTGGGAGACCCAGTACTTC.

The J gene is TRBJ1-3, the V gene TRBV25-1, with a possible D match to TRBD1 (5 bases). The V end was cut by 7 bases, the J end by 4 bases, with 23 bases between. Per the germline V gene, CDR1 is MGHDK and CDR2 is SYGVNS. The CDR3 extends over 17 amino acids. The CDR3: CASTQGWGEGSGNTIYF. The CDR3 DNA follows: TGTGCCAGCACCCAGGGTTGGGGCGAAGGGTCCGGAAACACCATATATTTT.

This clone was seen more than once but under ten times. The CDR3 region is CASREQGYYGYTF. In nucleotides, the CDR3 is TGTGCCAGCAGGGAACAGGGCTACTATGGCTACACCTTC. The V call is TRBV6-5, the J call TRBJ1-2; D possibly corresponds to TRBD1 (6 bases). This CDR3 region has 13 residues. V lost 6 bases and J 3 bases, leaving 11 bases between the germline ends. CDR1 and CDR2 from the germline V gene are MNHEY and SVGAGI.

This chain uses TRBV27 with TRBJ2-5; D remains unclear. Germline lookup yields CDR1 MNHEY and CDR2 SMNVEV (reference sequence). Trimming took off 0 bases at V and 5 bases at J, with 10 bases between the two ends. CDR3 size: 14 residues. The CDR3 reads CASSLSAVVETQYF. The CDR3 nucleotides read TGTGCCAGCAGTTTATCGGCGGTTGTGGAGACCCAGTACTTC.

The chain carries TRBV2 and TRBJ1-2, with 7 bases fitting TRBD1. The CDR3 has 12 residues. Germline values: CDR1 SNHLY, CDR2 FYNNEI. V trimming: 5 bases; J trimming: 7 bases; junction bases outside the gene matches: 4. The CDR3 nucleotides read TGTGCCAGCAGTCCGACAGGGCCTGGCTACACCTTC. Its translation is CASSPTGPGYTF.

This clone appeared once. The CDR3 loop is CASSHSGGPRGETQYF. DNA of the CDR3: TGTGCCAGCAGCCACTCTGGCGGGCCGCGGGGAGAGACCCAGTACTTC. This sequence joins TRBV5-4 and TRBJ2-5, with D possibly matching TRBD2 (6 bases). Germline CDR1 SGHNT, CDR2 YYREEE (reference sequence). The CDR3 has 16 amino acids. V lost 4 bases to trimming and J lost 4 bases, with 20 bases between them.

This chain connects TRBV5-5 to TRBJ1-5; TRBD1 aligns across 9 bases. Germline V gene sequence: CDR1 SGHKS, CDR2 YYEKEE (reference sequence). This CDR3 region has 20 residues. The ends lost 0 bases at V and 6 bases at J; junction bases unmatched: 19. CDR3 DNA: TGTGCCAGCAGCTTGGAAGATTGGGGTCCGGGACAGGGATGGAGTCAGCCCCAGCATTTT. Translated: CASSLEDWGPGQGWSQPQHF.

The V gene is TRBV9, the J gene TRBJ2-5, with a possible D match to TRBD2 (5 bases). V gave up 3 bases and J gave up 2 bases, with 8 bases separating them. Germline CDR1 and CDR2: SGDLS and YYNGEE. The CDR3 is 13 residues long. CDR3: CASSAGMQETQYF. The CDR3 DNA reads TGTGCCAGCAGCGCCGGGATGCAAGAGACCCAGTACTTC. Filled out from reference TRBV9 and TRBJ2-5, the complete variable domain reads DSGVTQTPKHLITATGQRVTLRCSPRSGDLSVYWYQQSLDQGLQFLIQYYNGEERAKGNILERFSAQQFPDLHSELNLSSLELGDSALYFCASSAGMQETQYFGPGTRLLVL.

The genes are TRBV18 and TRBJ2-3; perhaps TRBD1 as D (5 bases). This CDR3 spans 16 amino acids. V was clipped by 3 bases and J by 3 bases, with 16 bases between them. Germline values: CDR1 KGHSH, CDR2 LQKENI. The CDR3 loop reads CASSPPSGRATDTQYF. In nucleotides, the CDR3 is TGTGCCAGCTCACCCCCCTCAGGCAGGGCAACAGATACGCAGTATTTT. Combining the CDR3 with reference TRBV18 and TRBJ2-3 gives the whole variable domain NAGVMQNPRHLVRRRGQEARLRCSPMKGHSHVYWYRQLPEEGLKFMVYLQKENIIDESGMPKERFSAEFPKEGPSILRIQQVVRGDSAAYFCASSPPSGRATDTQYFGPGTRLTVL.

This chain links TRBV27 with TRBJ2-2, with D possibly matching TRBD2 (7 bases). There are 14 residues in the CDR3. V lost 7 bases and J 4 bases, leaving 13 bases between the germline ends. The germline V gene has CDR1 MNHEY and CDR2 SMNVEV (reference sequence). CDR3 region: CASNMRGGTGELFF. The CDR3 DNA follows: TGTGCCAGCAATATGAGGGGGGGCACCGGGGAGCTGTTTTTT.

The chain joins TRBV9 to TRBJ1-2; 8 nucleotides align to TRBD1. The CDR3 has 14 amino acids. Germline assignment: CDR1 SGDLS and CDR2 YYNGEE. V trimming: 4 bases; J trimming: 2 bases; junction bases outside the gene matches: 4. In DNA, the CDR3 is TGTGCCAGCAGCCCGGGACAGGAGAACTATGGCTACACCTTC. It codes for CASSPGQENYGYTF.

Concerning this clone itself: A junction end diverges from the germline sequence, so it may reflect a read error. The chain carries TRBV30 and TRBJ1-2; 7 positions agree with TRBD1. CDR3 length: 12 residues. CDR1 and CDR2 (germline): GTSNPN, SVGIG (reference sequence). The CDR3 reads CAWSTRDSFQAF. The DNA for the CDR3 is TGTGCCTGGAGTACTCGGGACAGCTTTCAAGCCTTC.

The chain joins TRBV19 to TRBJ1-4; D may be TRBD1 (5 bases). This CDR3 contains 16 residues. Germline CDR1 is LNHDA and CDR2 is SQIVND (reference sequence). V was pared by 4 bases and J by 5 bases, with 17 bases between. The CDR3 sequence: CASSKRPDRGNEKLFF. The CDR3 nucleotides are TGTGCCAGTAGTAAGCGGCCGGACCGGGGGAATGAAAAACTGTTTTTT.